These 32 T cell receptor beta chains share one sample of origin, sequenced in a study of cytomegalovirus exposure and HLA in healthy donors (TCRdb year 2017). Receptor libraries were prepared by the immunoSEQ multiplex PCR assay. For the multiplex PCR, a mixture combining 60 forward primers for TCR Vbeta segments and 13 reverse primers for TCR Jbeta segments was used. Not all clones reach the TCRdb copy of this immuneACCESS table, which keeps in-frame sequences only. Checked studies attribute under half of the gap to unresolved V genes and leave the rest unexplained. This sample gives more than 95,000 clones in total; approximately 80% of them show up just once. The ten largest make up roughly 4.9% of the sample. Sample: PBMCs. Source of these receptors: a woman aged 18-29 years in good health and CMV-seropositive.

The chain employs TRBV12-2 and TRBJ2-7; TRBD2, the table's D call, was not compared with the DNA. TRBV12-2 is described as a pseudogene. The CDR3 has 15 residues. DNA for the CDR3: TGTGCAAGTCGCTCACCTGGGACTAGCTCCTACGAGCAGTACTTC. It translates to CASRSPGTSSYEQYF.

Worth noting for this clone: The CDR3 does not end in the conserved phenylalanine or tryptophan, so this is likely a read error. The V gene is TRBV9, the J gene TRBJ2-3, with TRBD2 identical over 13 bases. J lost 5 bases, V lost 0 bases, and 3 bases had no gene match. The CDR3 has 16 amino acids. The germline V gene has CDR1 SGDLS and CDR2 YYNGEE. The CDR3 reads CASSVGTSGSKDTQYV. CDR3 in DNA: TGTGCCAGCAGCGTAGGGACTAGCGGGAGTAAAGATACGCAGTATGTT.

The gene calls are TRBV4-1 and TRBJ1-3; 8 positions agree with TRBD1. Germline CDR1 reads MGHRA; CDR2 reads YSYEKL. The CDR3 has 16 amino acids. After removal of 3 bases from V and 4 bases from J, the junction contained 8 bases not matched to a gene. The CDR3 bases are TGCGCCAGCAGCCATAAGACAGGGGCTGGAGGAAACACCATATATTTT. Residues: CASSHKTGAGGNTIYF.

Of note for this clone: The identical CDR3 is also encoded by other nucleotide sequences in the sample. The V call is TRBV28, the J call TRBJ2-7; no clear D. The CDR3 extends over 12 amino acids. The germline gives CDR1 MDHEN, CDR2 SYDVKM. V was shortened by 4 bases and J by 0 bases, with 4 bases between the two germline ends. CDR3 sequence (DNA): TGTGCCAGCAGTTCAGACTCCTACGAGCAGTACTTC. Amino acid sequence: CASSSDSYEQYF.

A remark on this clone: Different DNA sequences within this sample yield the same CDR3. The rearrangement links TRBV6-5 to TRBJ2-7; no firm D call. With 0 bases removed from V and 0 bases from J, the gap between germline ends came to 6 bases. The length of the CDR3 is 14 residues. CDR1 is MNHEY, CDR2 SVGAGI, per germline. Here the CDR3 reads CASSYSGGSYEQYF. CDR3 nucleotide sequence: TGTGCCAGCAGTTACTCAGGCGGCTCCTACGAGCAGTACTTC.

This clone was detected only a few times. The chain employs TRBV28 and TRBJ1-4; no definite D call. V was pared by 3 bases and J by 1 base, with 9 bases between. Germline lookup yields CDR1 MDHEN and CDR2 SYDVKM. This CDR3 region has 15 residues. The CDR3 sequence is CASSLRGGTNEKLFF. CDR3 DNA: TGTGCCAGCAGTTTGCGGGGAGGAACTAATGAAAAACTGTTTTTT.

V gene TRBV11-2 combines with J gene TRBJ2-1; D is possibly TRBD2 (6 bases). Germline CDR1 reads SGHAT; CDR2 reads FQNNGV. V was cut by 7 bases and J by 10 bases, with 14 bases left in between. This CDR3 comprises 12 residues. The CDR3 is CASTPTSGEQFF. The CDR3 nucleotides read TGTGCCAGCACTCCAACGAGCGGGGAGCAGTTCTTC. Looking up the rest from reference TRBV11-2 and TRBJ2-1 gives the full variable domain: EAGVAQSPRYKIIEKRQSVAFWCNPISGHATLYWYQQILGQGPKLLIQFQNNGVVDDSQLPKDRFSAERLKGVDSTLKIQPAKLEDSAVYLCASTPTSGEQFFGPGTRLTVL.

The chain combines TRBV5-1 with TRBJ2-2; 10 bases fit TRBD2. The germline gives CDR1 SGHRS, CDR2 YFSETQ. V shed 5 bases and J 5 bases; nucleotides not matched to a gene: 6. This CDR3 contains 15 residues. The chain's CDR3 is CASRSSGRETGELFF. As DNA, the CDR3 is TGCGCCAGCAGATCTAGCGGGAGAGAGACCGGGGAGCTGTTTTTT.

The CDR3 DNA is TGTGCCAGCAGACCCGGGACTGAAGCTTTCTTT. Translated: CASRPGTEAFF. The chain links TRBV27 to TRBJ1-1; D not certain. Germline values: CDR1 MNHEY, CDR2 SMNVEV (reference sequence). This CDR3 comprises 11 residues. V lost 6 bases to trimming and J lost 5 bases, with 7 bases between them.

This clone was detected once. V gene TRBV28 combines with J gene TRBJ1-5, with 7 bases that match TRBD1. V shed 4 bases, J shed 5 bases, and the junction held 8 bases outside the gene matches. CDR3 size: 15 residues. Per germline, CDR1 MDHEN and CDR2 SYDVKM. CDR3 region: CASSSLDRDHQPQHF. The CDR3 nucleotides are TGTGCCAGCAGTTCCCTAGACAGGGACCATCAGCCCCAGCATTTT.

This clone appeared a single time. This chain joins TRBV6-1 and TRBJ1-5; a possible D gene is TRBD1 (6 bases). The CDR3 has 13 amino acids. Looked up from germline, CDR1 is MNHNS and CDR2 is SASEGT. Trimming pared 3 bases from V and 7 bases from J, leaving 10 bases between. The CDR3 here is CASSDKQGQPQHF. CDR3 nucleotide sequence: TGTGCCAGCAGTGATAAACAGGGACAGCCCCAGCATTTT.

CDR3 in amino acids: CSAQRGETQYF. Written as DNA, the CDR3 is TGCAGTGCCCAGAGGGGGGAGACCCAGTACTTC. This chain uses TRBV20-1 with TRBJ2-5; tentative D call: TRBD1 (6 bases). Per the germline V gene, CDR1 is DFQATT and CDR2 is SNEGSKA (reference sequence). The V and J ends lost 6 bases and 5 bases respectively, with 10 bases between them. The CDR3 consists of 11 residues.

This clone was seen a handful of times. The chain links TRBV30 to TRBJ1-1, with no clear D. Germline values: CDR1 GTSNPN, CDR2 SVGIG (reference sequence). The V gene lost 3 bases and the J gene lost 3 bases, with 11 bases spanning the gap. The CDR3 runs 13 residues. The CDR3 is CAWRGWEDTEAFF. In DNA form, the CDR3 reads TGTGCCTGGAGAGGGTGGGAGGACACTGAAGCTTTCTTT.

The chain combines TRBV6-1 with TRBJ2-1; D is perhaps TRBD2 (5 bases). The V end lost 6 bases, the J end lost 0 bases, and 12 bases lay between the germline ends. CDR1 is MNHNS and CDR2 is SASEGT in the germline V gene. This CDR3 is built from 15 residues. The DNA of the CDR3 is TGTGCCAGCAGAGAGGACTGGACCTCCTACAATGAGCAGTTCTTC. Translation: CASREDWTSYNEQFF.

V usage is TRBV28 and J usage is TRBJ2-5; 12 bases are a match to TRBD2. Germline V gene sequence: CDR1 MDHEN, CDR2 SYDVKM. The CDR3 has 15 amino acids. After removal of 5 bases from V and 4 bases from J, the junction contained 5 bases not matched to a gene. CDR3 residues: CASSKTSGSLETQYF. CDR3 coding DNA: TGTGCCAGCAGTAAGACTAGCGGGAGTCTAGAGACCCAGTACTTC.

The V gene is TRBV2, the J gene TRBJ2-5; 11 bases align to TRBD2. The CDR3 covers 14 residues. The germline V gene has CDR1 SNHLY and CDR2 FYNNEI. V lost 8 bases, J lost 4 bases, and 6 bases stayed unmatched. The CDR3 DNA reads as TGTGCCAGCCGGCTAGCGGGAGGAGGAGAGACCCAGTACTTC. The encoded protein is CASRLAGGGETQYF.

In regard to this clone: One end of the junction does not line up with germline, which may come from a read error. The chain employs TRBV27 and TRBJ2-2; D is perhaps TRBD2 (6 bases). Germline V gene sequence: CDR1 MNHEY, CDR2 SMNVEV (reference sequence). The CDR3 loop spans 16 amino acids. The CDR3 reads CASGDASSANTGELFF. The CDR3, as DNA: TGTGCCAGCGGAGACGCGTCTAGCGCGAATACCGGGGAGCTGTTTTTT.

CDR3 loop: CAWRGQGTARGETQYF. The CDR3 DNA reads as TGTGCCTGGAGAGGACAGGGGACGGCTCGGGGAGAGACCCAGTACTTC. This sequence joins TRBV30 and TRBJ2-5; 9 bases are shared with TRBD1. J was trimmed by 4 bases and V by 3 bases; bases with no gene match: 12. CDR3 size: 16 residues. Germline-derived CDR1 and CDR2 are GTSNPN and SVGIG (reference sequence).

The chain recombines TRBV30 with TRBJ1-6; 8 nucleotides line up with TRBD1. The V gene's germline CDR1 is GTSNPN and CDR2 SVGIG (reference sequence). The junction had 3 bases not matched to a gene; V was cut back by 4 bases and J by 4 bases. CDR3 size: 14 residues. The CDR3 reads CAWTGGFYNSPLHF. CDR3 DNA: TGTGCCTGGACAGGGGGCTTTTATAATTCACCCCTCCACTTT.

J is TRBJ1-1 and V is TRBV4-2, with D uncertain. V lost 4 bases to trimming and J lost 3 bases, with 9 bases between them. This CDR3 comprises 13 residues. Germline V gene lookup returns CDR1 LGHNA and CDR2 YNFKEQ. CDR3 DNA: TGTGCCAGCAGCCCAGAGAGGTACACTGAAGCTTTCTTT. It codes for CASSPERYTEAFF.

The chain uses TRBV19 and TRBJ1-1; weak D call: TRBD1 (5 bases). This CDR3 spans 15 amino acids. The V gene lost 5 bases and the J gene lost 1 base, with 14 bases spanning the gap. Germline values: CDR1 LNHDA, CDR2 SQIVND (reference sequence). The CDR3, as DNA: TGTGCCAGTAGTCCTTACTTAACAGGGAACACTGAAGCTTTCTTT. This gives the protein CASSPYLTGNTEAFF.

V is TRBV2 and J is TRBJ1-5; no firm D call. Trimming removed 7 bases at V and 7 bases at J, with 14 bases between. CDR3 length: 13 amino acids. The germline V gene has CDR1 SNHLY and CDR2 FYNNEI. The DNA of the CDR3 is TGTGCCAGCAACGTGGAGGTCCGGCAGCCCCAGCATTTT. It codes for CASNVEVRQPQHF.

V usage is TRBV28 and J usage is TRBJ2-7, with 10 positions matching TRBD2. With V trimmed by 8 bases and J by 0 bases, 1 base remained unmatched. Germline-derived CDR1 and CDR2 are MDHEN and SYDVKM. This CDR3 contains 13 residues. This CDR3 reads CASLAGASYEQYF. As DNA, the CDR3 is TGTGCCAGCCTAGCGGGAGCCTCCTACGAGCAGTACTTC. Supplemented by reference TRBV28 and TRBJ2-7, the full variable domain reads DVKVTQSSRYLVKRTGEKVFLECVQDMDHENMFWYRQDPGLGLRLIYFSYDVKMKEKGDIPEGYSVSREKKERFSLILESASTNQTSMYLCASLAGASYEQYFGPGTRLTVT.

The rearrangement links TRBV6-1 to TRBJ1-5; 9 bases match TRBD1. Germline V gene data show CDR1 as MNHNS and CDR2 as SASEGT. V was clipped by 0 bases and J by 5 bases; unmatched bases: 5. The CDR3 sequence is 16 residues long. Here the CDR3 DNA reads TGTGCCAGCAGTGAAGCGTCCGGGACAGGGTATCAGCCCCAGCATTTT. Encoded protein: CASSEASGTGYQPQHF.

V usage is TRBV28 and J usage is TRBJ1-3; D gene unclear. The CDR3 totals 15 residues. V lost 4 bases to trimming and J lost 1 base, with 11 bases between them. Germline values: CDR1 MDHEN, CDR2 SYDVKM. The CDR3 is CASSSSPLSGNTIYF. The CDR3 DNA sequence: TGTGCCAGCAGTTCCTCCCCCCTGTCTGGAAACACCATATATTTT. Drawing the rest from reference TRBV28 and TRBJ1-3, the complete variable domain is DVKVTQSSRYLVKRTGEKVFLECVQDMDHENMFWYRQDPGLGLRLIYFSYDVKMKEKGDIPEGYSVSREKKERFSLILESASTNQTSMYLCASSSSPLSGNTIYFGEGSWLTVV.

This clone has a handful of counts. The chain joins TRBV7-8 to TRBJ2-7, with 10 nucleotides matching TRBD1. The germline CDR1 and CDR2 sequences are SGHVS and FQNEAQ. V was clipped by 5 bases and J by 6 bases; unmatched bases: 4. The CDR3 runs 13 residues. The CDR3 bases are TGTGCCAGCAGCCCGGGACAGGGGACCGAGCAGTACTTC. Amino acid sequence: CASSPGQGTEQYF. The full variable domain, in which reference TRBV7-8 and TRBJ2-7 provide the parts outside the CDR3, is GAGVSQSPRYKVAKRGQDVALRCDPISGHVSLFWYQQALGQGPEFLTYFQNEAQLDKSGLPSDRFFAERPEGSVSTLKIQRTQQEDSAVYLCASSPGQGTEQYFGPGTRLTVT.

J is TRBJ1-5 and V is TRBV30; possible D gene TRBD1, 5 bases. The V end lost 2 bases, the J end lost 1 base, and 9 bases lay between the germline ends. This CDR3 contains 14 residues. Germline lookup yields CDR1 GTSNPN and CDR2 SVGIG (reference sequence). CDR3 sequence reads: CAWSRGESNQPQHF. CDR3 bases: TGTGCCTGGAGTCGGGGGGAGAGCAATCAGCCCCAGCATTTT.

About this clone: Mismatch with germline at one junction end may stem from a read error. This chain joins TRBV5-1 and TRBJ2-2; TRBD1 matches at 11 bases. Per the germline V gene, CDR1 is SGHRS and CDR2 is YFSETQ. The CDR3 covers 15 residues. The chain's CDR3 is CASTLGQGGTGELFF. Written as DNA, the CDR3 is TGCGCCAGCACCTTGGGACAGGGGGGCACCGGGGAGCTGTTTTTT.

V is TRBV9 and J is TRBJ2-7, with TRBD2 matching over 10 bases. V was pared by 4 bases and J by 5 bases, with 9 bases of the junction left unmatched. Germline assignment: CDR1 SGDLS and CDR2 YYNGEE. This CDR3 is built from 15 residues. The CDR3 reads CASSLGLAVLDEQYF. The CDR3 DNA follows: TGTGCCAGCAGCCTAGGACTAGCGGTTTTGGACGAGCAGTACTTC.

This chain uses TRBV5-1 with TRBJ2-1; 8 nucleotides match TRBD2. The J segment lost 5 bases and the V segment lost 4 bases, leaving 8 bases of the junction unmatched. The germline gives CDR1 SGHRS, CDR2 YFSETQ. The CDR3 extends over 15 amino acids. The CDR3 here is CASSLPGTRNNEQFF. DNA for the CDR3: TGCGCCAGCAGCCTCCCCGGGACTAGAAACAATGAGCAGTTCTTC.

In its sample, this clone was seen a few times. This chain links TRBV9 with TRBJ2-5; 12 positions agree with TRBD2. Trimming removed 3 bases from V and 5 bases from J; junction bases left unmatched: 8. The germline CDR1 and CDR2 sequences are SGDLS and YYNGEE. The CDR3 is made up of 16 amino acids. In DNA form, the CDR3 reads TGTGCCAGCAGCGAGCGACTAGCGGGAGTTCGGGAGACCCAGTACTTC. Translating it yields CASSERLAGVRETQYF.

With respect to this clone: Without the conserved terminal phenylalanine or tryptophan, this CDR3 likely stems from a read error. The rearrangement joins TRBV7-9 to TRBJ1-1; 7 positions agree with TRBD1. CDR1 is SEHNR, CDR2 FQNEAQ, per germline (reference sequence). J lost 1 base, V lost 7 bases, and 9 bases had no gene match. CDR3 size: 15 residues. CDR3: CASNNRGGRNTEAFS. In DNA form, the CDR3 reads TGTGCCAGCAACAACAGGGGCGGTCGGAACACTGAAGCTTTCTCT.